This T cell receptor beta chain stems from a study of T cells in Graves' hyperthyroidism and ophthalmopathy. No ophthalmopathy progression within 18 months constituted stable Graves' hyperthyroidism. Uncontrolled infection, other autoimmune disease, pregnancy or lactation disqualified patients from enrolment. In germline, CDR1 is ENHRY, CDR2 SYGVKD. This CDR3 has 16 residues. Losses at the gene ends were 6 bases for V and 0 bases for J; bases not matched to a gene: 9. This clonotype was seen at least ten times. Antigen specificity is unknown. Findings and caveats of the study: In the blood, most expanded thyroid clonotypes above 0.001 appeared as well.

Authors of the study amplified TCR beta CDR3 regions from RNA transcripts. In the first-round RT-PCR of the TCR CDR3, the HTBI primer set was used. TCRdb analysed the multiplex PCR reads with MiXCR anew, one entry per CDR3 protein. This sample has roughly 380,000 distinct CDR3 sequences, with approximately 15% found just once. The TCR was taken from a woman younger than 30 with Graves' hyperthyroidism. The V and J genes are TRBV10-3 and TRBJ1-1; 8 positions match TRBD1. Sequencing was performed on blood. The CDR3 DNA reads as TGTGCCATCAGCCCGAGTCAACAGGGGGTGAACACTGAAGCTTTCTTT. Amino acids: CAISPSQQGVNTEAFF.